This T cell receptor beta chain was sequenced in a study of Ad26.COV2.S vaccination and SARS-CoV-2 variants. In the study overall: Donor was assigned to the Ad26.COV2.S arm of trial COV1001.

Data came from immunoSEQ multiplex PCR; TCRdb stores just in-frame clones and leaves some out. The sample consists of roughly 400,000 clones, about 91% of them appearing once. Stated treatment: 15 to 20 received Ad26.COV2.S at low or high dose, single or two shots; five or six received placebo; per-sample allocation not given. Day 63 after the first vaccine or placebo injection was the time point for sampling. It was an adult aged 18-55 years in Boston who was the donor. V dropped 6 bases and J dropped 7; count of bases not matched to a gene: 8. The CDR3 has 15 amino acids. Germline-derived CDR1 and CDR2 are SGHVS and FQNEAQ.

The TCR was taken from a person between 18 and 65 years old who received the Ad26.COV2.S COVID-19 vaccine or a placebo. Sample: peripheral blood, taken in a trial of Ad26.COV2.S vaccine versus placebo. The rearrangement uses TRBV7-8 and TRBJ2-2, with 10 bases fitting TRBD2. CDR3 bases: TGTGCCAGCAGGGGGTCTAGCGGGAGTAACGGGGAGCTGTTTTTT. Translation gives CASRGSSGSNGELFF.